What follows are 24 T cell receptor beta chains derived from one specimen sequenced in a study of T-cell reconstitution after alpha-beta-depleted transplantation in children. Unique molecular identifiers were used in preparing the TCRbeta library. A single record per CDR3 protein comes from TCRdb applying MiXCR to the PCR reads. The sample has about 980,000 distinct CDR3 sequences, roughly 29% seen once. Source: PBMCs, mostly from graft donor cells, taken 360 days after TCRalphabeta/CD19-depleted stem cell transplant. These receptors all come from a boy in the first two years of life who had a stem cell transplant for SCID, so the T cells may come from the graft donor.

The V call is TRBV29-1, the J call TRBJ2-3; D gene unclear. CDR1 is SQVTM and CDR2 is ANQGSEA in the germline V gene. There are 16 residues in the CDR3. Trimming left V 4 bases short and J 3 bases short, with 20 bases between. Here the CDR3 DNA reads TGCAGCGTTGGGCCCGTAGGAGCGCGTGTTACAGATACGCAGTATTTT. Encoded protein: CSVGPVGARVTDTQYF.

This clonotype was seen ten or more times. The chain links TRBV5-1 to TRBJ2-7; TRBD1 matches 8 bases. From germline, CDR1 is SGHRS and CDR2 YFSETQ. V gave up 4 bases and J gave up 5 bases; unmatched junction bases: 8. This CDR3 is 14 amino acids long. Written as DNA, the CDR3 is TGCGCCAGCAGCCCGGACAGGGATGTCCACGAGCAGTACTTC. As protein: CASSPDRDVHEQYF.

The chain employs TRBV12-3 or TRBV12-4 and TRBJ1-2; 9 nucleotides line up with TRBD1. The CDR3 runs to 12 residues. With V trimmed by 5 bases and J by 11 bases, 6 bases remained unmatched. The CDR3 reads CASSPRTGVYTF. CDR3 bases: TGTGCCAGCAGTCCAAGGACAGGGGTGTACACCTTC.

The chain carries TRBV5-1 and TRBJ1-1; no definite D call. Germline V lookup: CDR1 SGHRS, CDR2 YFSETQ. Trimming cost V 2 bases and J 0 bases, with 17 bases left between them. This CDR3 is built from 17 residues. DNA of the CDR3: TGCGCCAGCAGCTTCACCATGGGGATCGGACTGAACACTGAAGCTTTCTTT. It codes for CASSFTMGIGLNTEAFF. Looking up the rest from reference TRBV5-1 and TRBJ1-1 gives the full variable domain: KAGVTQTPRYLIKTRGQQVTLSCSPISGHRSVSWYQQTPGQGLQFLFEYFSETQRNKGNFPGRFSGRQFSNSRSEMNVSTLELGDSALYLCASSFTMGIGLNTEAFFGQGTRLTVV.

This clonotype was seen a few times. The chain is built from TRBV6-1 and TRBJ1-6, with 7 bases that match TRBD1. CDR1 MNHNS and CDR2 SASEGT come from the germline V gene. J lost 7 bases, V lost 5 bases, and 11 bases had no gene match. This CDR3 has 16 residues. CDR3 sequence: CASSPIRTGQNSPLHF. CDR3 bases: TGTGCCAGCAGTCCAATACGGACAGGACAGAATTCACCCCTCCACTTT.

This clonotype has just a few counts. The rearrangement joins TRBV4-2 to TRBJ2-3; TRBD2 matches at 8 bases. The CDR3 spans 17 residues. V gave up 1 base and J gave up 2 bases; unmatched junction bases: 8. Germline V gene data show CDR1 as LGHNA and CDR2 as YNFKEQ. The CDR3 nucleotides read TGTGCCAGCAGCCAAGTCCAGAGCGGGAGTCTCACAGATACGCAGTATTTT. Translating gives CASSQVQSGSLTDTQYF.

The chain carries TRBV4-3 and TRBJ2-1; 8 bases line up with TRBD2. The junction had 5 bases not matched to a gene; V was cut back by 3 bases and J by 1 base. This CDR3 is built from 16 residues. The V gene's germline CDR1 is LGHNA and CDR2 YSLEER. DNA for the CDR3: TGCGCCAGCAGCCACCCCGGGGGGGCTTCCTACAATGAGCAGTTCTTC. Protein sequence: CASSHPGGASYNEQFF.

This clonotype has just a few counts. The genes are TRBV20-1 and TRBJ2-5, with D perhaps matching TRBD2 (5 bases). Germline CDR1 is DFQATT and CDR2 is SNEGSKA (reference sequence). The CDR3 runs to 15 residues. The germline V and J ends were trimmed by 3 bases and 5 bases, with 19 bases remaining between them. The CDR3 bases are TGCAGTGCTAGCTTTCTTGGACTCTCGGTGGAGACCCAGTACTTC. Protein: CSASFLGLSVETQYF.

This sequence joins TRBV10-3 and TRBJ2-7; D remains ambiguous. V was trimmed by 2 bases and J by 3 bases, leaving 8 bases between them. CDR3 size: 13 residues. The V gene's germline CDR1 is ENHRY and CDR2 SYGVKD. The CDR3 DNA sequence: TGTGCCATCAGTGAGGGGGTGGACTACGAGCAGTACTTC. It yields the protein CAISEGVDYEQYF.

V and J are TRBV20-1 and TRBJ2-7; D gene uncertain. CDR3 length: 12 residues. The germline CDR1 and CDR2 sequences are DFQATT and SNEGSKA (reference sequence). The ends were cut back, 5 bases at V and 4 bases at J, with 12 bases in the middle. CDR3 sequence reads: CSADPFGYEQYF. The CDR3 DNA is TGCAGTGCTGACCCGTTTGGATACGAGCAGTACTTC.

This clonotype was detected a few times. The V gene is TRBV5-1, the J gene TRBJ2-1, with 8 bases that match TRBD1. The germline CDR1 and CDR2 sequences are SGHRS and YFSETQ. Losses at the gene ends were 0 bases for V and 1 base for J; bases not matched to a gene: 9. The CDR3 has 18 residues. In DNA, the CDR3 is TGCGCCAGCAGCTTGGTTCAGGGGGCAGGGATTTCCTACAATGAGCAGTTCTTC. It codes for CASSLVQGAGISYNEQFF. The complete variable domain, with remaining parts taken from reference TRBV5-1 and TRBJ2-1, reads KAGVTQTPRYLIKTRGQQVTLSCSPISGHRSVSWYQQTPGQGLQFLFEYFSETQRNKGNFPGRFSGRQFSNSRSEMNVSTLELGDSALYLCASSLVQGAGISYNEQFFGPGTRLTVL.

This clonotype came up a few times. This chain links TRBV9 with TRBJ2-3; 14 bases agree with TRBD2. The germline gives CDR1 SGDLS, CDR2 YYNGEE. The CDR3 covers 15 residues. The V and J ends lost 4 bases and 9 bases, in that order; junction bases with no gene match: 7. The CDR3 reads CASSHWGLAGETQYF. The CDR3 DNA sequence: TGTGCCAGCAGCCATTGGGGACTAGCGGGGGAAACGCAGTATTTT.

This clonotype is a singleton in its sample. The V gene is TRBV20-1, the J gene TRBJ2-2; 8 bases line up with TRBD1. Per germline, CDR1 DFQATT and CDR2 SNEGSKA (reference sequence). The ends lost 4 bases at V and 4 bases at J; junction bases unmatched: 8. CDR3 length: 15 residues. Here the CDR3 reads CSATAGGAGTGELFF. In nucleotides, the CDR3 is TGCAGTGCTACGGCAGGGGGCGCAGGCACCGGGGAGCTGTTTTTT.

The chain carries TRBV11-2 and TRBJ1-2; D gene ambiguous. Germline V gene lookup returns CDR1 SGHAT and CDR2 FQNNGV. V was clipped by 4 bases and J by 8 bases, with 11 bases between them. The CDR3 runs to 12 residues. Here the CDR3 reads CASSYPHLGYTF. DNA of the CDR3: TGTGCCAGCAGCTACCCACATCTAGGCTACACCTTC.

The genes are TRBV29-1 and TRBJ2-2; D possibly uses TRBD1 or TRBD2 (5 bases each). The CDR3 extends over 13 amino acids. The V gene's germline CDR1 is SQVTM and CDR2 ANQGSEA. V was trimmed by 7 bases and J by 0 bases, leaving 9 bases between them. The CDR3 here is CSAGTPNTGELFF. The CDR3 DNA reads TGCAGCGCCGGGACGCCGAACACCGGGGAGCTGTTTTTT.

This chain connects TRBV25-1 to TRBJ2-3; D remains ambiguous. The CDR3 runs 13 residues. The V end was cut by 3 bases, the J end by 3 bases, with 7 bases between. Germline V gene data show CDR1 as MGHDK and CDR2 as SYGVNS. The CDR3: CASSDWATDTQYF. The CDR3 coding sequence is TGTGCCAGCAGTGATTGGGCGACAGATACGCAGTATTTT.

This clonotype appeared many times. The J gene is TRBJ2-7, the V gene TRBV6-1; TRBD1 might be the D (6 bases). Germline V gene data show CDR1 as MNHNS and CDR2 as SASEGT. The V end lost 2 bases, the J end lost 1 base, and 18 bases lay between the germline ends. The CDR3 runs to 17 residues. The CDR3, as DNA: TGTGCCAGCAGTGAATCCGCCGCCAGGGGTCTTTCCTACGAGCAGTACTTC. Protein product: CASSESAARGLSYEQYF.

The chain employs TRBV4-3 and TRBJ1-4; D is ambiguous. V lost 1 base and J 7 bases, leaving 10 bases between the germline ends. Germline CDR1 LGHNA, CDR2 YSLEER. The CDR3 extends over 14 amino acids. This CDR3 is CASSQGRVSEKLFF. The CDR3 nucleotides read TGCGCCAGCAGCCAAGGAAGGGTTAGTGAAAAACTGTTTTTT.

This clonotype occurred many times. The chain combines TRBV28 with TRBJ2-7; D may be TRBD1 or TRBD2 (5 bases each). CDR3 length: 14 residues. The germline V gene has CDR1 MDHEN and CDR2 SYDVKM. V shed 4 bases and J shed 0 bases, with 10 bases lying between them. The CDR3 is CASSSGQSSYEQYF. In DNA, the CDR3 is TGTGCCAGCAGTTCGGGGCAGAGCTCCTACGAGCAGTACTTC.

Ten or more counts support this clonotype. The chain recombines TRBV14 with TRBJ1-1; 10 bases map to TRBD1. Germline V gives CDR1 SGHDN, CDR2 FVKESK. The CDR3 extends over 13 amino acids. The trim removed 4 bases at V and 6 bases at J, leaving 2 bases unmatched. CDR3 in DNA: TGTGCCAGCAGCCTGGGGACAGGGGCTGAAGCTTTCTTT. It codes for CASSLGTGAEAFF. Filled out from reference TRBV14 and TRBJ1-1, the complete variable domain reads EAGVTQFPSHSVIEKGQTVTLRCDPISGHDNLYWYRRVMGKEIKFLLHFVKESKQDESGMPNNRFLAERTGGTYSTLKVQPAELEDSGVYFCASSLGTGAEAFFGQGTRLTVV.

This clonotype was seen a few times. The chain uses TRBV29-1 and TRBJ1-1, with D hard to call. The V gene's germline CDR1 is SQVTM and CDR2 ANQGSEA. The V end was cut by 4 bases, the J end by 4 bases, with 13 bases between. The CDR3 extends over 13 amino acids. The CDR3 coding sequence is TGCAGCGTTGCAGGCAGGCTGACCACTGAAGCTTTCTTT. This sequence encodes CSVAGRLTTEAFF.

The V gene is TRBV27, the J gene TRBJ1-6, with D hard to call. Germline V CDR1 and CDR2: MNHEY, SMNVEV (reference sequence). V was cut by 6 bases and J by 9 bases, with 12 bases left in between. The CDR3 is made up of 13 amino acids. The CDR3 DNA reads TGTGCCAGCAGCCCGAAGGAAGGTTCACCCCTCCACTTT. The encoded protein is CASSPKEGSPLHF.

This clonotype has a handful of counts. The chain combines TRBV5-1 with TRBJ2-7; 12 positions agree with TRBD2. The germline gives CDR1 SGHRS, CDR2 YFSETQ. The CDR3 covers 16 residues. V lost 6 bases to trimming and J lost 0 bases; unmatched junction nucleotides: 7. DNA for the CDR3: TGCGCCAGCACCCAAGGACTAGCGGGGATCTCCTACGAGCAGTACTTC. The encoded protein is CASTQGLAGISYEQYF.

This clonotype was observed a handful of times. This chain joins TRBV4-1 and TRBJ2-7; 7 bases agree with TRBD1. This CDR3 region has 15 residues. Trimming cost V 1 base and J 0 bases; bases outside gene matches: 3. Germline lookup yields CDR1 MGHRA and CDR2 YSYEKL. CDR3 bases: TGCGCCAGCAGCCAAGGGTGGGACAGCTCCTACGAGCAGTACTTC. Encoded protein: CASSQGWDSSYEQYF.